This TCR beta chain came from a study of T cells in Graves' hyperthyroidism and ophthalmopathy. RNA transcripts yielded amplified TCR beta CDR3 regions. HTBI primers were employed in a first-round RT-PCR of the TCR CDR3. TCRdb independently ran MiXCR on the multiplex PCR reads; one entry per CDR3 protein. Counted here are more than 550,000 distinct CDR3 sequences, roughly 17% occurring once; the ten biggest clones make up about a sixth. This clonotype occurred many times. CDR1 and CDR2 (germline): DFQATT, SNEGSKA (reference sequence). The CDR3 loop spans 14 amino acids. V dropped 4 bases and J dropped 10; count of bases not matched to a gene: 13.

The receptor was isolated from a man aged 50-60 years with Graves' hyperthyroidism. The sequenced material came from blood. This rearrangement joins TRBV20-1 to TRBJ2-3; 8 bases align to TRBD2. The CDR3 bases are TGCAGTGCTAAAGCGGGAGAAATCTCTGGCGCGCAGTATTTT. This translates into CSAKAGEISGAQYF.